This T cell receptor (beta chain) stems from a study of T cells in Graves' hyperthyroidism and ophthalmopathy. The CDR3 has 14 residues. V was pared by 1 base and J by 4 bases, with 2 bases of the junction left unmatched. RNA transcripts were the template for amplifying TCR beta CDR3 regions. The HTBI primer set drove a first-round RT-PCR of the TCR CDR3. TCRdb fed the multiplex PCR reads into MiXCR, producing one record per CDR3 protein. The data contain about 610,000 distinct CDR3 sequences, roughly 15% of them singletons. This clonotype has at least ten counts. The sequencing sample was made of blood. This receptor was obtained from a woman aged 40 to 50 with Graves' ophthalmopathy. The rearrangement uses TRBV12-3 or TRBV12-4 and TRBJ1-2; the match to TRBD1 covers 8 bases. The CDR3 reads CASSLDRGVYGYTF. CDR3 nucleotides: TGTGCCAGCAGTTTAGACAGGGGGGTCTATGGCTACACCTTC.